These 30 T cell receptor beta chains came from one sample sequenced in a study of T-cell memory formation after mild COVID-19. TCRdb fed the 5' RACE reads into MiXCR, producing one record per CDR3 protein. The data show about 340,000 distinct CDR3 sequences, 10% to 15% seen once. The material sequenced was PBMCs or a T cell subset sorted from them (not recorded which). These TCRs come from a man aged 18 to 35 who had mild COVID-19 (a few samples of this study predate the infection). Cell type and time point are not known.

This clonotype was observed many times. J is TRBJ1-1 and V is TRBV3-1; D is ambiguous. The CDR3 consists of 16 residues. Trimming removed 1 base from V and 1 base from J, with 13 bases in between. Germline assignment: CDR1 LGHDT and CDR2 YNNKEL (reference sequence). As DNA, the CDR3 is TGTGCCAGCAGCCAAGGATTCTTACAGCCGAACACTGAAGCTTTCTTT. Translating gives CASSQGFLQPNTEAFF.

Many counts were recorded for this clonotype. The chain links TRBV5-1 to TRBJ2-7; D possibly corresponds to TRBD2 (6 bases). Trimming took off 5 bases at V and 1 base at J, with 10 bases between the two ends. The CDR3 contains 13 residues. The germline gives CDR1 SGHRS, CDR2 YFSETQ. The CDR3 reads CASRSGLSYEQYF. The DNA of the CDR3 is TGCGCCAGCAGGTCGGGACTTTCCTACGAGCAGTACTTC.

This clonotype was seen a single time. The chain uses TRBV12-3 or TRBV12-4 and TRBJ2-3; 9 nucleotides line up with TRBD2. The CDR3 is made up of 14 amino acids. The ends lost 3 bases at V and 10 bases at J; junction bases unmatched: 8. The CDR3, as DNA: TGTGCCAGCAGTTTGGGCGGGGGGGCCCCGTCGCAGTATTTT. The encoded protein is CASSLGGGAPSQYF.

The V and J genes are TRBV7-3 and TRBJ1-5; D unclear. The germline gives CDR1 SGHTA, CDR2 FQGTGA. The V gene lost 2 bases and the J gene lost 5 bases, with 7 bases spanning the gap. The CDR3 has 13 amino acids. The CDR3 sequence is CASSLSVDQPQHF. The CDR3 DNA sequence: TGTGCCAGCAGCTTATCGGTGGATCAGCCCCAGCATTTT.

The sample holds a few counts of this clonotype. This rearrangement joins TRBV6-5 to TRBJ2-5; 16 bases are shared with TRBD2. Per the germline V gene, CDR1 is MNHEY and CDR2 is SVGAGI. This CDR3 contains 18 residues. Trimming at V came to 6 bases and at J to 2 bases, leaving 9 bases not matched to a gene. CDR3 nucleotide sequence: TGTGCCAGCAGACCCGGGACTAGCGGGGGGGCCTTTCAAGAGACCCAGTACTTC. This translates into CASRPGTSGGAFQETQYF.

This clonotype was seen a handful of times. One end of the junction varies from germline; a read error may be responsible. This chain connects TRBV4-1 to TRBJ2-5; 7 nucleotides align to TRBD2. Germline CDR1 MGHRA, CDR2 YSYEKL. The CDR3 is 17 amino acids. CDR3 residues: CASSQREGGASGEAQYF. In nucleotides, the CDR3 is TGCGCCAGCAGCCAGCGGGAAGGAGGGGCTAGCGGAGAGGCCCAGTACTTC.

The sample holds a few counts of this clonotype. The chain carries TRBV12-3 or TRBV12-4 and TRBJ1-1; 7 bases align to TRBD1. The CDR3 is 12 residues long. V shed 5 bases and J 3 bases; nucleotides not matched to a gene: 0. In nucleotides, the CDR3 is TGTGCCAGCAGTCAGGGGGACACTGAAGCTTTCTTT. Protein: CASSQGDTEAFF.

The rearrangement joins TRBV20-1 to TRBJ1-6; D remains ambiguous. This CDR3 has 16 residues. With 0 bases removed from V and 3 bases from J, the gap between germline ends came to 12 bases. Germline V CDR1 and CDR2: DFQATT, SNEGSKA (reference sequence). CDR3: CSARDIRTGYNSPLHF. The DNA of the CDR3 is TGCAGTGCTAGAGATATCAGGACGGGCTATAATTCACCCCTCCACTTT.

This clonotype has a handful of counts. The V and J genes are TRBV6-2 or TRBV6-3 and TRBJ2-5, with 7 positions matching TRBD1. CDR1 and CDR2 from the germline V gene are MNHEY and SVGEGT. Unmatched junction bases numbered 5, after V lost 4 bases and J lost 6 bases. This CDR3 region has 13 residues. The CDR3, as DNA: TGTGCCAGCAGTTCACAGGGGTGGAAGACCCAGTACTTC. Translated, it gives CASSSQGWKTQYF.

This clonotype has just a few counts. The CDR3 protein is CASREESVNEKLFF. CDR3 nucleotide sequence: TGCGCCAGCAGAGAAGAATCAGTTAATGAAAAACTGTTTTTT. The chain couples TRBV5-1 to TRBJ1-4; unclear D gene. The CDR3 spans 14 residues. The germline V gene has CDR1 SGHRS and CDR2 YFSETQ. Deletions cut 5 bases from V and 4 bases from J, with 12 bases between.

This clonotype was counted between two and nine times. The V gene is TRBV5-1, the J gene TRBJ1-2; 9 bases are a match to TRBD1. CDR1 SGHRS and CDR2 YFSETQ come from the germline V gene. The CDR3 totals 14 residues. Trimming removed 4 bases from V and 3 bases from J; junction bases left unmatched: 4. For the CDR3, the DNA is TGCGCCAGCAGCATGGGACAGGGCGACTATGGCTACACCTTC. This translates into CASSMGQGDYGYTF. Complete variable domain (other parts from reference TRBV5-1 and TRBJ1-2): KAGVTQTPRYLIKTRGQQVTLSCSPISGHRSVSWYQQTPGQGLQFLFEYFSETQRNKGNFPGRFSGRQFSNSRSEMNVSTLELGDSALYLCASSMGQGDYGYTFGSGTRLTVV.

V and J are TRBV4-1 and TRBJ2-5, with 7 bases aligning to TRBD2. Per germline, CDR1 MGHRA and CDR2 YSYEKL. CDR3 length: 15 amino acids. The V and J ends lost 3 bases and 5 bases, in that order; junction bases with no gene match: 9. The CDR3 loop is CASSHPSGGYETQYF. The CDR3 bases are TGCGCCAGCAGCCATCCGTCGGGGGGTTACGAGACCCAGTACTTC.

This clonotype has at least ten counts. The chain has TRBV25-1 and TRBJ2-5; maybe TRBD2 (6 bases). From germline, CDR1 is MGHDK and CDR2 SYGVNS. With 4 bases removed from V and 2 bases from J, the gap between germline ends came to 14 bases. The CDR3 has 15 amino acids. The CDR3 protein is CASSGDSGAQETQYF. Here the CDR3 DNA reads TGTGCCAGCAGTGGGGATAGCGGCGCACAAGAGACCCAGTACTTC.

The rearrangement links TRBV6-5 to TRBJ2-5; 11 nucleotides align to TRBD2. Germline CDR1 reads MNHEY; CDR2 reads SVGAGI. The CDR3 is 15 amino acids. V gave up 6 bases and J gave up 0 bases; unmatched junction bases: 3. The CDR3 DNA reads as TGTGCCAGCAGGGTTAGCGGGGGGGACCAAGAGACCCAGTACTTC. Protein sequence: CASRVSGGDQETQYF.

The rearrangement joins TRBV9 to TRBJ1-5; D is uncertain. In germline, CDR1 is SGDLS, CDR2 YYNGEE. Deletions cut 4 bases from V and 3 bases from J, with 11 bases between. The CDR3 totals 14 residues. CDR3 DNA: TGTGCCAGCAGCCTCTCGGCAACCAATCAGCCCCAGCATTTT. It encodes CASSLSATNQPQHF.

This clonotype was detected many times. The rearrangement uses TRBV6-5 and TRBJ2-1; D remains ambiguous. CDR3 length: 13 amino acids. V gave up 5 bases and J gave up 5 bases, with 10 bases separating them. Per the germline V gene, CDR1 is MNHEY and CDR2 is SVGAGI. The CDR3, as DNA: TGTGCCAGCAGTAGGACGCTGAACAATGAGCAGTTCTTC. The encoded protein is CASSRTLNNEQFF.

The genes are TRBV29-1 and TRBJ2-6; no clear D. The CDR3 contains 13 residues. Trimming removed 4 bases from V and 1 base from J, with 5 bases in between. In germline, CDR1 is SQVTM, CDR2 ANQGSEA. The CDR3 loop is CSVVRSGANVLTF. The CDR3 nucleotides read TGCAGCGTTGTGAGGTCTGGGGCCAACGTCCTGACTTTC.

This clonotype was found many times. The chain combines TRBV5-1 with TRBJ2-5, with D maybe TRBD2 (7 bases). CDR1 is SGHRS, CDR2 YFSETQ, per germline. The V gene lost 0 bases and the J gene lost 1 base, with 13 bases spanning the gap. The CDR3 is 16 amino acids. CDR3 in DNA: TGCGCCAGCAGCTTGGCCGAGGGGGGGATCCAAGAGACCCAGTACTTC. Translating it yields CASSLAEGGIQETQYF.

There are a few counts of this clonotype. The chain links TRBV20-1 to TRBJ2-6, with no clear D. The CDR3 sequence is 14 residues long. The V gene's germline CDR1 is DFQATT and CDR2 SNEGSKA (reference sequence). The ends were cut back, 2 bases at V and 0 bases at J, with 5 bases in the middle. The CDR3, as DNA: TGCAGTGCTAGAAAGGGCTCTGGGGCCAACGTCCTGACTTTC. Residues: CSARKGSGANVLTF.

This clonotype was detected a few times. This chain uses TRBV4-3 with TRBJ2-7; D call uncertain. Trimming removed 0 bases from V and 2 bases from J, with 11 bases in between. CDR1 and CDR2 from the germline V gene are LGHNA and YSLEER. The CDR3 contains 15 residues. The CDR3 DNA reads TGCGCCAGCAGCCAAGAGGGTATAACTCCCTACGAGCAGTACTTC. This gives the protein CASSQEGITPYEQYF.

CDR3 in amino acids: CASSLDPTWGDSTRGGNTEAFF. CDR3 bases: TGTGCCAGCAGTTTAGATCCGACGTGGGGGGATTCCACAAGGGGAGGGAACACTGAAGCTTTCTTT. This sequence joins TRBV12-3 or TRBV12-4 and TRBJ1-1, with D possibly TRBD1 on 5 matching bases. V shed 1 base and J shed 1 base, with 31 bases lying between them. This CDR3 comprises 22 residues.

This clonotype came up a few times. This chain connects TRBV20-1 to TRBJ1-3; D not resolved. Trimming shortened V by 4 bases and J by 2 bases, and 9 bases separated the two germline ends. Germline-derived CDR1 and CDR2 are DFQATT and SNEGSKA (reference sequence). This CDR3 is built from 13 residues. The CDR3 DNA follows: TGCAGTGCTATCGGGGAAGCTGGAAACACCATATATTTT. Residues: CSAIGEAGNTIYF.

This clonotype showed up just a few times. The chain employs TRBV6-9 and TRBJ1-1, with D maybe TRBD1 (5 bases). CDR3 length: 14 amino acids. Trimming took 0 bases from V and 5 from J, leaving 10 bases between them. Per germline, CDR1 MNHGY and CDR2 SVAAGI. CDR3 in amino acids: CASSYSAWGTEAFF. CDR3 bases: TGTGCCAGCAGTTATTCGGCCTGGGGGACTGAAGCTTTCTTT.

This clonotype was seen ten or more times. The chain carries TRBV25-1 and TRBJ2-2, with D hard to call. Looked up from germline, CDR1 is MGHDK and CDR2 is SYGVNS. V gave up 1 base and J gave up 4 bases, with 1 base separating them. The CDR3 runs 12 residues. This CDR3 is CASSEFTGELFF. The CDR3 nucleotides are TGTGCCAGCAGTGAATTCACCGGGGAGCTGTTTTTT. Full variable domain (missing parts from reference TRBV25-1 and TRBJ2-2): EADIYQTPRYLVIGTGKKITLECSQTMGHDKMYWYQQDPGMELHLIHYSYGVNSTEKGDLSSESTVSRIRTEHFPLTLESARPSHTSQYLCASSEFTGELFFGEGSRLTVL.

This clonotype was observed at least ten times. The CDR3 region is CASSQDKRPDTQYF. CDR3 in DNA: TGCGCCAGCAGCCAAGATAAGAGGCCAGATACGCAGTATTTT. This chain uses TRBV4-3 with TRBJ2-3; D unclear. This CDR3 is 14 amino acids long. Trimming took off 0 bases at V and 4 bases at J, with 8 bases between the two ends. Per germline, CDR1 LGHNA and CDR2 YSLEER.

This clonotype was found once. The chain has TRBV11-1 and TRBJ2-3, with a tentative D call TRBD2 (5 bases). Trimming removed 2 bases at V and 5 bases at J, with 8 bases between. The CDR3 sequence is 13 residues long. CDR1 is SGHAT and CDR2 is FQDESV in the germline V gene (reference sequence). CDR3 in DNA: TGTGCCAGCAGCTTACGGGGTAAAGATACGCAGTATTTT. This codes for CASSLRGKDTQYF. Drawing the rest from reference TRBV11-1 and TRBJ2-3, the complete variable domain is EAEVAQSPRYKITEKSQAVAFWCDPISGHATLYWYRQILGQGPELLVQFQDESVVDDSQLPKDRFSAERLKGVDSTLKIQPAELGDSAMYLCASSLRGKDTQYFGPGTRLTVL.

The table lists this clonotype with a few counts. The chain links TRBV7-8 to TRBJ2-7; TRBD1 matches at 9 bases. This CDR3 has 17 residues. V was clipped by 5 bases and J by 1 base; unmatched bases: 12. The V gene's germline CDR1 is SGHVS and CDR2 FQNEAQ. CDR3: CASSPTSLGQGSYEQYF. The CDR3 coding sequence is TGTGCCAGCAGCCCAACATCGCTCGGACAGGGGTCCTACGAGCAGTACTTC.

This clonotype was observed a few times. The chain joins TRBV14 to TRBJ1-2; D perhaps matches TRBD1 (6 bases). CDR3 size: 15 residues. Germline V CDR1 and CDR2: SGHDN, FVKESK. Trimming shortened V by 2 bases and J by 6 bases, and 16 bases separated the two germline ends. CDR3 bases: TGTGCCAGCAGCCAACTGCGGGGGCGAGAGCATGGCTACACCTTC. It is translated as CASSQLRGREHGYTF.

This clonotype has a count of ten or more. For the CDR3, the DNA is TGTGCCAGCAGTGCTCAGGGCTACACAGATACGCAGTATTTT. Translated: CASSAQGYTDTQYF. This sequence joins TRBV27 and TRBJ2-3; D perhaps matches TRBD1 (5 bases). CDR1 MNHEY and CDR2 SMNVEV come from the germline V gene (reference sequence). The CDR3 loop spans 14 amino acids. The germline V and J ends were trimmed by 5 bases and 2 bases, with 11 bases remaining between them.

This clonotype was picked up a small number of times. The V call is TRBV5-1, the J call TRBJ2-2; D unclear. Germline-derived CDR1 and CDR2 are SGHRS and YFSETQ. Between the trimmed V and J ends, which lost 0 bases and 7 bases, there was a span of 7 bases. The CDR3 has 13 amino acids. The CDR3 DNA is TGCGCCAGCAGCTTGGATCTGGGCGGGGAGCTGTTTTTT. This gives the protein CASSLDLGGELFF.